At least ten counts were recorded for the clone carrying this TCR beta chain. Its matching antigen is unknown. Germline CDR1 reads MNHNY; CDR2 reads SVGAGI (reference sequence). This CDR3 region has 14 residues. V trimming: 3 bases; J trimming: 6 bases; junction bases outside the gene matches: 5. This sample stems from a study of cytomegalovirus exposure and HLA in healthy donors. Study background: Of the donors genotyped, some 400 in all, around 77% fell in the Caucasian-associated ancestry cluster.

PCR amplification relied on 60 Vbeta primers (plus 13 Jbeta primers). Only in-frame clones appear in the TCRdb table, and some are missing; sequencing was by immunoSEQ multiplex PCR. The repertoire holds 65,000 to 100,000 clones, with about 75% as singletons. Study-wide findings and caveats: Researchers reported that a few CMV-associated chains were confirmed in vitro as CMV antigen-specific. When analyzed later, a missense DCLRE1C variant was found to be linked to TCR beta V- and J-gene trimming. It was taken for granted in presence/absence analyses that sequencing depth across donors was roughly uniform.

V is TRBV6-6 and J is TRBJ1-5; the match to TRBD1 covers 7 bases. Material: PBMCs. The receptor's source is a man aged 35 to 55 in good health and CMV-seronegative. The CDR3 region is CASSYMTGTQPQHF. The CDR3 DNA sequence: TGTGCCAGCAGTTATATGACAGGGACTCAGCCCCAGCATTTT.